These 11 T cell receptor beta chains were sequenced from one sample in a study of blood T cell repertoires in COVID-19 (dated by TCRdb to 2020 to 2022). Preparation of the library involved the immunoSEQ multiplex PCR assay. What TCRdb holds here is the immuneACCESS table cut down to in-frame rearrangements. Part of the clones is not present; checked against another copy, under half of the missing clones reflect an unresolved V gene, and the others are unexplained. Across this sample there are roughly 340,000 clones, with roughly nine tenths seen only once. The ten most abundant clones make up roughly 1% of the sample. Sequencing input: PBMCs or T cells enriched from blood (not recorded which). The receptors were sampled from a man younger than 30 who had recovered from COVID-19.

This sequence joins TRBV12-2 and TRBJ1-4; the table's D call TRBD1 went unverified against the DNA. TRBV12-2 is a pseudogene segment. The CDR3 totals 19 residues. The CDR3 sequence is CASRLVGVCNKGINEKLFF. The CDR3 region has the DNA TGTGCAAGTCGCTTAGTGGGTGTATGTAACAAGGGGATCAATGAAAAACTGTTTTTT.

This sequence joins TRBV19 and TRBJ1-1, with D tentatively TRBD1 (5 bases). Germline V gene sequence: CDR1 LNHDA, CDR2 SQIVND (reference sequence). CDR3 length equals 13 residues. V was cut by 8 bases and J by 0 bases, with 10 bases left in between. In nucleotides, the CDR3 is TGTGCCAGTGCCGGGACTTTGAACACTGAAGCTTTCTTT. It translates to CASAGTLNTEAFF. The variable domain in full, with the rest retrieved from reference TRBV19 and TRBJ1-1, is DGGITQSPKYLFRKEGQNVTLSCEQNLNHDAMYWYRQDPGQGLRLIYYSQIVNDFQKGDIAEGYSVSREKKESFPLTVTSAQKNPTAFYLCASAGTLNTEAFFGQGTRLTVV.

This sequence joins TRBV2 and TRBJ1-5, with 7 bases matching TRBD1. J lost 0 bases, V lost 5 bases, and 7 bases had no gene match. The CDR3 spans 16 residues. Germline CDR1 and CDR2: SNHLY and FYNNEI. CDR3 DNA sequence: TGTGCCAGCAGTCAACAGGGGCTAAATAGCAATCAGCCCCAGCATTTT. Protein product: CASSQQGLNSNQPQHF.

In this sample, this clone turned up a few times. The CDR3 DNA follows: TGTGCCAGCAGACCACGGACTAGCGTAACAGATACGCAGTATTTT. Amino acid sequence: CASRPRTSVTDTQYF. V and J are TRBV27 and TRBJ2-3, with TRBD2 identical over 9 bases. This CDR3 spans 15 amino acids. V was pared by 6 bases and J by 3 bases, with 7 bases of the junction left unmatched. In germline, CDR1 is MNHEY, CDR2 SMNVEV (reference sequence).

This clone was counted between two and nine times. The chain's CDR3 is CASRGLAGGHQPQHF. In nucleotides, the CDR3 is TGTGCCAGCAGGGGGTTGGCAGGGGGTCATCAGCCCCAGCATTTT. This chain uses TRBV6-5 with TRBJ1-5; 7 bases are shared with TRBD1. Germline V gene sequence: CDR1 MNHEY, CDR2 SVGAGI. The CDR3 loop spans 15 amino acids. After removal of 6 bases from V and 5 bases from J, the junction contained 10 bases not matched to a gene.

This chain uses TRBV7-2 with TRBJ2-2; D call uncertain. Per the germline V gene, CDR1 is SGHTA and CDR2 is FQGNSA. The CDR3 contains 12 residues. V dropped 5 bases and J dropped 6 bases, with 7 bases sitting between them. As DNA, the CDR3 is TGTGCCAGCAGCCCCGTCGCCGGGGAGCTGTTTTTT. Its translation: CASSPVAGELFF. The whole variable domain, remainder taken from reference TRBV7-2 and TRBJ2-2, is GAGVSQSPSNKVTEKGKDVELRCDPISGHTALYWYRQSLGQGLEFLIYFQGNSAPDKSGLPSDRFSAERTGGSVSTLTIQRTQQEDSAVYLCASSPVAGELFFGEGSRLTVL.

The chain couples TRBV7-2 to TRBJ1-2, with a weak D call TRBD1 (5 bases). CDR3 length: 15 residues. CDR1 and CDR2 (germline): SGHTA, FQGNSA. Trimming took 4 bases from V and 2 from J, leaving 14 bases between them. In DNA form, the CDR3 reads TGTGCCAGCAGCTCTACCCCGACAGAAAACTATGGCTACACCTTC. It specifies CASSSTPTENYGYTF.

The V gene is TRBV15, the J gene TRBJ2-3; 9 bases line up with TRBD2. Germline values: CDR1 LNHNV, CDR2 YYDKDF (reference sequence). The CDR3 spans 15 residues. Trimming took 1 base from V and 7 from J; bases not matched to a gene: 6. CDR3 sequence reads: CATSRGGGGVNTQYF. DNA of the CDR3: TGTGCCACCAGCAGAGGTGGCGGGGGGGTAAATACGCAGTATTTT. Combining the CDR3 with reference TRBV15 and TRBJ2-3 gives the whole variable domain DAMVIQNPRYQVTQFGKPVTLSCSQTLNHNVMYWYQQKSSQAPKLLFHYYDKDFNNEADTPDNFQSRRPNTSFCFLDIRSPGLGDTAMYLCATSRGGGGVNTQYFGPGTRLTVL.

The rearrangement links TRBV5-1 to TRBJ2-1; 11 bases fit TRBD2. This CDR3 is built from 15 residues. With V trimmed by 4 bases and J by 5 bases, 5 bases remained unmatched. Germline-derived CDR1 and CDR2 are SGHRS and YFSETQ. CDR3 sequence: CASSQLAGGDNEQFF. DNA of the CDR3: TGCGCCAGCAGCCAGCTAGCGGGGGGAGACAATGAGCAGTTCTTC. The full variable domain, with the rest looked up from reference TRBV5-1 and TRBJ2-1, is KAGVTQTPRYLIKTRGQQVTLSCSPISGHRSVSWYQQTPGQGLQFLFEYFSETQRNKGNFPGRFSGRQFSNSRSEMNVSTLELGDSALYLCASSQLAGGDNEQFFGPGTRLTVL.

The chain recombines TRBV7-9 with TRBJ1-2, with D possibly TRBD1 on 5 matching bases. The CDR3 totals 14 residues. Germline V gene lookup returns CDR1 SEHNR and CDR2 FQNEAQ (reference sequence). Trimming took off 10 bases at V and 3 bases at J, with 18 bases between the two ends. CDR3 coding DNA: TGTGCCACCCAAGGGGCCTCCTATGACTATGGCTACACCTTC. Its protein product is CATQGASYDYGYTF. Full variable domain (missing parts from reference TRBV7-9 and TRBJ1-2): DTGVSQNPRHKITKRGQNVTFRCDPISEHNRLYWYRQTLGQGPEFLTYFQNEAQLEKSRLLSDRFSAERPKGSFSTLEIQRTEQGDSAMYLCATQGASYDYGYTFGSGTRLTVV.

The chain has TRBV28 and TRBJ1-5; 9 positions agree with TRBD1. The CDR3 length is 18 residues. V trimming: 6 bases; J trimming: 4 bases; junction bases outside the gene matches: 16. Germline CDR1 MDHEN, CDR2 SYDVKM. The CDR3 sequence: CASSHRLWGQGTNQPQHF. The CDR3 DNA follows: TGTGCCAGCAGCCATCGGTTATGGGGACAGGGCACTAATCAGCCCCAGCATTTT.